This is a list of T cell receptor beta chains from one sample in a study of OX40 agonist ivuxolimab in advanced cancers. Clones were sequenced by immunoSEQ multiplex PCR, and TCRdb holds only the in-frame ones, with some missing. The repertoire holds under 85,000 clones, with 88% as singletons. Material: CD4+ or CD8+ T cells sorted from blood, obtained in a trial of the OX40 agonist ivuxolimab. These receptors all stem from an adult with an advanced solid tumor such as melanoma, head and neck, liver or kidney cancer. CDR3s include the opening cysteine and the closing phenylalanine or tryptophan. D genes are given only for firm matches. Not every row has a clone size; where given, it reads once, few, many or a size class.

v_call,j_call,d_call,clone_size,cdr3_aa,cdr3_nt
TRBV5-1,TRBJ2-3,TRBD2,-,CASSFSGTSGDTQYF,TGCGCCAGCAGCTTTTCAGGGACTAGCGGAGATACGCAGTATTTT
TRBV6-1,TRBJ2-7,TRBD1,-,CASVMDRGLYEQYF,TGTGCCAGCGTTATGGACAGGGGGCTCTACGAGCAGTACTTC
TRBV10-2,TRBJ1-5,-,-,CASRNTQGGNQPQHF,TGCGCCAGCAGGAACACTCAGGGAGGCAATCAGCCCCAGCATTTT
TRBV15,TRBJ1-5,-,once,CATSRGGGAQPQHF,TGTGCCACCAGCAGAGGAGGAGGGGCTCAGCCCCAGCATTTT
TRBV5-1,TRBJ2-5,-,-,CASSAGTIDVETQYF,TGCGCCAGCAGCGCCGGGACCATTGATGTGGAGACCCAGTACTTC
TRBV19,TRBJ2-3,TRBD2,-,CASTSLAGRTDTQYF,TGTGCCAGTACTTCACTAGCGGGCCGCACAGATACGCAGTATTTT
TRBV18,TRBJ2-3,TRBD2,-,CASSPLAGGPGDTQYF,TGTGCCAGCTCACCACTAGCGGGAGGGCCAGGAGATACGCAGTATTTT
TRBV11-2,TRBJ1-1,-,-,CASSLEAGGREAFF,TGTGCCAGCAGCTTGGAGGCGGGGGGGCGAGAAGCTTTCTTT
TRBV29-1,TRBJ2-3,-,-,CSVALQRQADTQYF,TGCAGCGTCGCCCTCCAGCGCCAGGCAGATACGCAGTATTTT
TRBV7-8,TRBJ1-4,-,-,CASSLAGGQGREKLFF,TGTGCCAGCAGCTTAGCGGGGGGACAAGGTCGGGAAAAACTGTTTTTT
TRBV5-1,TRBJ2-3,TRBD1,once,CASSLLTGVEDTQYF,TGCGCCAGCAGCCTCCTGACAGGGGTGGAAGATACGCAGTATTTT
TRBV5-1,TRBJ2-3,TRBD2,-,CASSSTVLAESTDTQYF,TGCGCCAGCAGCTCCACCGTCCTAGCGGAAAGCACAGATACGCAGTATTTT
TRBV11-3,TRBJ2-5,-,-,CASSIRHQETQYF,TGTGCCAGCAGCATACGACACCAAGAGACCCAGTACTTC
TRBV10-2,TRBJ2-1,TRBD2,once,CASSEREALEQFF,TGCGCCAGCAGTGAGCGGGAGGCCTTGGAGCAGTTCTTC
TRBV20-1,TRBJ1-2,-,-,CSASRAYGYTF,TGCAGTGCTAGCCGGGCCTATGGCTACACCTTC
TRBV27,TRBJ2-3,-,-,CASSLSRDTQYF,TGTGCCAGCAGTTTATCGAGAGATACGCAGTATTTT
TRBV6-6,TRBJ2-7,TRBD1,-,CASSRDRYYEQYF,TGTGCCAGCAGCCGGGACAGGTACTACGAGCAGTACTTC
TRBV5-1,TRBJ2-2,TRBD1,-,CASSLGTGGYRELFF,TGCGCCAGCAGCTTGGGGACAGGGGGCTACCGGGAGCTGTTTTTT
TRBV15,TRBJ2-7,TRBD2,-,CATSRGLAALGEQYF,TGTGCCACCAGCAGAGGACTAGCGGCCCTCGGCGAGCAGTACTTC
TRBV18,TRBJ1-4,TRBD1,-,CASSRGIRGSNEKLFF,TGTGCCAGCTCACGAGGGATCAGGGGGTCTAATGAAAAACTGTTTTTT
TRBV7-7,TRBJ1-2,TRBD1,-,CASSRDRGLTNYGYTF,TGTGCTAGCTCCCGGGACAGGGGGCTAACTAACTATGGCTACACCTTC
TRBV1,TRBJ2-1,-,few,CTSSQALTSGAYNEQFF,TGCACCAGCAGCCAAGCCCTTACTAGCGGGGCTTACAATGAGCAGTTCTTC
TRBV6-5,TRBJ2-7,-,-,CASSRTGSYEQYF,TGTGCCAGCAGTCGAACAGGGTCCTACGAGCAGTACTTC
TRBV6-1,TRBJ1-5,-,-,CASSLRVADQPQHF,TGTGCCAGCAGTCTTAGGGTTGCGGATCAGCCCCAGCATTTT
TRBV5-1,TRBJ2-3,TRBD2,-,CASRTSGSSTDTQYF,TGCGCCAGCAGAACTAGCGGAAGTAGCACAGATACGCAGTATTTT
TRBV6-6,TRBJ2-1,TRBD2,-,CASKPPGLAVDNEQFF,TGTGCCAGCAAACCCCCGGGACTAGCGGTAGACAATGAGCAGTTCTTC
TRBV5-5,TRBJ1-2,-,-,CASSLSGVANYGYTF,TGTGCCAGCAGCTTGTCGGGGGTCGCTAACTATGGCTACACCTTC
TRBV28,TRBJ2-7,TRBD2,once,CASSPPGLAGSYEQYF,TGTGCCAGCAGTCCCCCCGGACTAGCGGGATCCTACGAGCAGTACTTC
TRBV25-1,TRBJ1-3,-,-,CASRRSGVSGNTIYF,TGTGCCAGCAGAAGGTCAGGGGTCTCTGGAAACACCATATATTTT
TRBV28,TRBJ2-5,-,-,CASSGERGTQYF,TGTGCCAGCAGCGGAGAAAGGGGGACCCAGTACTTC